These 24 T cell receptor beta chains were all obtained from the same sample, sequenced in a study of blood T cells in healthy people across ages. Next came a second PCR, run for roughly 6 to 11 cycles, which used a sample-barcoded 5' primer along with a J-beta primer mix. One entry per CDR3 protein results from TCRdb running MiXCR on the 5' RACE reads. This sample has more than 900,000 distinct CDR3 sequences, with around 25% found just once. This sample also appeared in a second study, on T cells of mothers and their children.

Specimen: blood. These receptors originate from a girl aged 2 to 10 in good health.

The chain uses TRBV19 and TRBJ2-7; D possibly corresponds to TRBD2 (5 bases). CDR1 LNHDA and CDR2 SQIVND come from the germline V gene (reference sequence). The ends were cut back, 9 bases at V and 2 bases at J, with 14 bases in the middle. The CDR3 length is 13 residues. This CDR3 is CASAPGVTYEQYF. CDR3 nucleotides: TGTGCCAGCGCCCCCGGGGTCACCTACGAGCAGTACTTC.

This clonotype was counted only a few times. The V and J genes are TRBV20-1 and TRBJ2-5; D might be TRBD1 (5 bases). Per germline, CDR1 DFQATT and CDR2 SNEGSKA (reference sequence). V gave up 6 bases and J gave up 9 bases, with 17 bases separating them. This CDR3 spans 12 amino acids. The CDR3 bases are TGCAGTGCACAGGACAAGCTGACGGCCCAGTACTTC. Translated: CSAQDKLTAQYF.

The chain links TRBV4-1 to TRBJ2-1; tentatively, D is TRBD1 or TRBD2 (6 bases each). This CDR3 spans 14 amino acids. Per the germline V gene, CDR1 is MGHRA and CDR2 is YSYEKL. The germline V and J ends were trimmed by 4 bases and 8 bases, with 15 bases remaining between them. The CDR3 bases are TGCGCCAGCAGCCCTCTGGGGGGCGAGGATGAGCAGTTCTTC. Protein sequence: CASSPLGGEDEQFF.

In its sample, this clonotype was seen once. The CDR3 loop reads CASSVGEVETQYF. The DNA of the CDR3 is TGTGCCAGCAGCGTAGGAGAAGTGGAGACCCAGTACTTC. The rearrangement uses TRBV9 and TRBJ2-5; D unresolved. V was trimmed by 0 bases and J by 5 bases, leaving 8 bases between them. Looked up from germline, CDR1 is SGDLS and CDR2 is YYNGEE. CDR3 size: 13 residues.

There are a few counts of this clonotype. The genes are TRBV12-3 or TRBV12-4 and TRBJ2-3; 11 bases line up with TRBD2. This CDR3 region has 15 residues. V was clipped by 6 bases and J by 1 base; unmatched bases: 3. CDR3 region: CASRTLAGGTDTQYF. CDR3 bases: TGTGCCAGCAGAACACTAGCGGGAGGCACAGATACGCAGTATTTT.

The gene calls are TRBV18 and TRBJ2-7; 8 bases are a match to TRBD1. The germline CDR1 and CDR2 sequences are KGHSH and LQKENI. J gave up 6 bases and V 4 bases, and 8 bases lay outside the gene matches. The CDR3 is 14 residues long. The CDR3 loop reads CASSRQGLGGEQYF. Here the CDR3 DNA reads TGTGCCAGCTCACGACAGGGGTTAGGGGGCGAGCAGTACTTC.

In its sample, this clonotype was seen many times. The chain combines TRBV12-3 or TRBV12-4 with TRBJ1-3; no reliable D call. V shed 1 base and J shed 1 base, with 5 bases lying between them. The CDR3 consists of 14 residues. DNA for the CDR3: TGTGCCAGCAGTTTAGTATCTTCTGGAAACACCATATATTTT. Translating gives CASSLVSSGNTIYF.

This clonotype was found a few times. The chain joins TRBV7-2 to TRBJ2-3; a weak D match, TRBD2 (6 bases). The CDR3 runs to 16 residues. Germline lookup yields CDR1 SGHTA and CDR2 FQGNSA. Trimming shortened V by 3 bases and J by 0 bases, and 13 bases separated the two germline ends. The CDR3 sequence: CASSFFSGTSTDTQYF. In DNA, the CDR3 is TGTGCCAGCAGCTTTTTTTCCGGGACTAGCACAGATACGCAGTATTTT.

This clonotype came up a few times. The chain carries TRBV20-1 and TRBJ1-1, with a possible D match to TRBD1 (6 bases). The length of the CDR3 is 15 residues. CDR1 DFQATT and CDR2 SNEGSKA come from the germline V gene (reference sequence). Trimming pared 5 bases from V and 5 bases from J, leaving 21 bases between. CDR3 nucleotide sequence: TGCAGTGCTCGGTGGGGGGGGCTGCGAGAGACTGAAGCTTTCTTT. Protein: CSARWGGLRETEAFF.

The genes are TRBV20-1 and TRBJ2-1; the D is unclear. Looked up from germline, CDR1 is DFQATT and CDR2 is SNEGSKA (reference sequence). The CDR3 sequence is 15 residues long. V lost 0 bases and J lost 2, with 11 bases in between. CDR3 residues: CSARDDQQPYNEQFF. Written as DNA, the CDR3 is TGCAGTGCTAGAGATGACCAGCAGCCCTACAATGAGCAGTTCTTC.

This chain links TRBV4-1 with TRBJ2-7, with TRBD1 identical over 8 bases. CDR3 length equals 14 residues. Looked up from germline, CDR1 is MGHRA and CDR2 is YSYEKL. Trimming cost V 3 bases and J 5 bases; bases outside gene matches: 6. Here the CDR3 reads CASSQAGGLDEQYF. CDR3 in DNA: TGCGCCAGCAGCCAGGCAGGGGGCCTTGACGAGCAGTACTTC.

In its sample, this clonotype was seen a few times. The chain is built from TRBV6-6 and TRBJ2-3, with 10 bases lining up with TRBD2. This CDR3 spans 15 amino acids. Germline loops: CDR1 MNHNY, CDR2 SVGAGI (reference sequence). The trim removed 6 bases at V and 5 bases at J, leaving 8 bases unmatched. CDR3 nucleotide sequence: TGTGCCAGCAGGTACCTAGCGGGGGCCCAAGATACGCAGTATTTT. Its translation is CASRYLAGAQDTQYF.

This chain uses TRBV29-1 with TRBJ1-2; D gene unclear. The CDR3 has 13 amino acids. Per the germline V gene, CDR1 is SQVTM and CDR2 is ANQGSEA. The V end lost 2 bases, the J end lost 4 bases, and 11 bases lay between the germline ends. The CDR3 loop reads CSVEREGGYGYTF. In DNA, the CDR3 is TGCAGCGTTGAACGGGAGGGAGGCTATGGCTACACCTTC.

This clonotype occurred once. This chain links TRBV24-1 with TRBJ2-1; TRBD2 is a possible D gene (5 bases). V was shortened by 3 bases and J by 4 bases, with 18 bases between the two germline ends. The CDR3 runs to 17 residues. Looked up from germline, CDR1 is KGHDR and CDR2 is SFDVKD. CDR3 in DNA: TGTGCCACCAGTGATCCGTTGGGTAGCGTAAATTACAATGAGCAGTTCTTC. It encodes CATSDPLGSVNYNEQFF.

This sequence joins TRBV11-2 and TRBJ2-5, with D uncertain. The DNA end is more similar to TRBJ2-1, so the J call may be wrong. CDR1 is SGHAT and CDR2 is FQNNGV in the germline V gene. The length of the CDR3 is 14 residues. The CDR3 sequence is CASSLGLTTNEQFF. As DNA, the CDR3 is TGTGCCAGCAGCTTAGGTCTTACTACCAATGAGCAGTTCTTC.

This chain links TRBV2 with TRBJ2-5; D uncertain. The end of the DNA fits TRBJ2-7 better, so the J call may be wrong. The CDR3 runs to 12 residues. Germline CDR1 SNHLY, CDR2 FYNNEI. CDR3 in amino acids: CASSQGQNEQYF. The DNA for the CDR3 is TGTGCCAGCAGTCAAGGGCAAAACGAGCAGTACTTC.

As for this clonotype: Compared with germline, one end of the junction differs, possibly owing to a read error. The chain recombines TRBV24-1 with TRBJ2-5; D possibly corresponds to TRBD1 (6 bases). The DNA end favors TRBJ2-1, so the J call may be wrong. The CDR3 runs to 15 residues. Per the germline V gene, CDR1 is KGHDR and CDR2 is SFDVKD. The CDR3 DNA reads TGTGCCACCTGTGATACAGGGAGTCCTTACAATGAGCAGTTCTTC. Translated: CATCDTGSPYNEQFF.

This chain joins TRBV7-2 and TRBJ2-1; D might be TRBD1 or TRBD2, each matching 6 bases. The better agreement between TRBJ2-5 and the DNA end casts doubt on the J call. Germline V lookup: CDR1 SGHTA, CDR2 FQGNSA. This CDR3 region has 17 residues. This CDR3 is CASSVQLEGGIRETQYF. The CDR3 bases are TGTGCCAGCAGCGTCCAGCTGGAGGGGGGAATACGGGAGACCCAGTACTTC.

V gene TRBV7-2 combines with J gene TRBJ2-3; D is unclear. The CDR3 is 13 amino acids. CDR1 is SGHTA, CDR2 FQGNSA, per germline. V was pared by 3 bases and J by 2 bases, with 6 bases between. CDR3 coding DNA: TGTGCCAGCAGCTTCACTTTCACAGATACGCAGTATTTT. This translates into CASSFTFTDTQYF. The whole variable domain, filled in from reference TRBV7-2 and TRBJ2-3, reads GAGVSQSPSNKVTEKGKDVELRCDPISGHTALYWYRQSLGQGLEFLIYFQGNSAPDKSGLPSDRFSAERTGGSVSTLTIQRTQQEDSAVYLCASSFTFTDTQYFGPGTRLTVL.

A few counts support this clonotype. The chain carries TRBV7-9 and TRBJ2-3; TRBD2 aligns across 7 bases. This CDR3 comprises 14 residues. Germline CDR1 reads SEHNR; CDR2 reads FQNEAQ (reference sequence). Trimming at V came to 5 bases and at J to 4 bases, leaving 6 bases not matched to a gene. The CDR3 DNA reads TGTGCCAGCAGCCCCCTCCGGGAGGCAGATACGCAGTATTTT. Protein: CASSPLREADTQYF.

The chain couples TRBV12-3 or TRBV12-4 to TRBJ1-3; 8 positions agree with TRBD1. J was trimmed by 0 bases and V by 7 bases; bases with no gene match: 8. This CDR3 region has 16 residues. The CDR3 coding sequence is TGTGCCAGCACCGACGGACAGGGAATCTCTGGAAACACCATATATTTT. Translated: CASTDGQGISGNTIYF.

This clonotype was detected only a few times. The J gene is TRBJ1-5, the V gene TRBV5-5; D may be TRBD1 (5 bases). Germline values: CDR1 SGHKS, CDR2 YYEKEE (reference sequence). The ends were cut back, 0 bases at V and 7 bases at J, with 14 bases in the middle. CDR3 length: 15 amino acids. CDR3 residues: CASSLEWGSRQPQHF. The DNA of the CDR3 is TGTGCCAGCAGCTTGGAATGGGGCTCCAGACAGCCCCAGCATTTT.

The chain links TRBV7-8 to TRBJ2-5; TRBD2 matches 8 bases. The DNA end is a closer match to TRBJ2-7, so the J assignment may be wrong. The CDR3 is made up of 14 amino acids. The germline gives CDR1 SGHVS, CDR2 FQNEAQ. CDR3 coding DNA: TGTGCCAGCAGCCAACCGGGAGGGGAATACGAGCAGTACTTC. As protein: CASSQPGGEYEQYF.

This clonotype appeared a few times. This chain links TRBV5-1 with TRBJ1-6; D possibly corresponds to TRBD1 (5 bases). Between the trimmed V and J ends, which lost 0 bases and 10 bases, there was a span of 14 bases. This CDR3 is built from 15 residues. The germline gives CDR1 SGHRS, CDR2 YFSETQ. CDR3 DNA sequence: TGCGCCAGCAGCTTGGGGGGGACCGCGGCCTCACCCCTCCACTTT. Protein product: CASSLGGTAASPLHF.